A selection of T cell receptor beta chains follows, all from one sample in a study of blood T cell repertoires in COVID-19. Here immunoSEQ multiplex PCR was the method, and the copy in TCRdb shows in-frame clones only, minus some. The sample has 150,000 to 200,000 clones, roughly four fifths seen once; the top ten hold approximately 21%. Sequencing was carried out using peripheral blood. The origin of the receptors is a woman older than 75 with acute or convalescent COVID-19. The CDR3 runs from the conserved cysteine through the conserved F or W. The order of the fields is D gene, J gene, clone size, V gene, CDR3 DNA, CDR3 protein. D genes are given only for firm matches. The size field is filled for only some rows; it gives once, few, many or a size class.

D: NA
J: TRBJ1-6
size: NA
V: TRBV27
DNA: TGTGCCAGCAGTTTGGAGGAGACCGATTCACCCCTCCACTTT
CDR3: CASSLEETDSPLHF

D: TRBD1
J: TRBJ1-5
size: NA
V: TRBV2
DNA: TGTGCCAGCCACAGGGGAAATCAGCCCCAGCATTTT
CDR3: CASHRGNQPQHF

D: NA
J: TRBJ2-1
size: NA
V: TRBV3-1/TRBV3-2
DNA: TGTGCCAGCAGCCTCGCAGGGGCCTCCAGCACCGATGAGCAGTTCTTC
CDR3: CASSLAGASSTDEQFF

D: NA
J: TRBJ1-3
size: once
V: TRBV7-9
DNA: TGTGCCAGCAGTAAGGACAGAGGAAACACCATATATTTT
CDR3: CASSKDRGNTIYF

D: NA
J: TRBJ2-1
size: NA
V: TRBV6-6
DNA: TGTGCCAGCAGTTACGGACGGGAGCTCGGCAATGAGCAGTTCTTC
CDR3: CASSYGRELGNEQFF

D: TRBD2
J: TRBJ2-5
size: NA
V: TRBV4-2
DNA: TGTGCCAGCAGCCAAGGACTAGCGGGAGGTCAAGAGACCCAGTACTTC
CDR3: CASSQGLAGGQETQYF

D: TRBD1
J: TRBJ2-7
size: NA
V: TRBV5-1
DNA: TGCGCCAGCAGCTTCCGGGACAGGGATTACGAGCAGTACTTC
CDR3: CASSFRDRDYEQYF

D: NA
J: TRBJ1-4
size: NA
V: TRBV5-1
DNA: TGCGCCAGCAGCCCCTCCCCGGAGGCAACTAATGAAAAACTGTTTTTT
CDR3: CASSPSPEATNEKLFF

D: NA
J: TRBJ1-6
size: once
V: TRBV5-5
DNA: TGTGCCAGCAGCTTGGTGTCAGGGGATTCACCCCTCCACTTT
CDR3: CASSLVSGDSPLHF

D: NA
J: TRBJ2-1
size: NA
V: TRBV6-5
DNA: TGTGCCAGCAGAACTCGGCGGCGGTGGGATGAGCAGTTCTTC
CDR3: CASRTRRRWDEQFF

D: NA
J: TRBJ2-2
size: NA
V: TRBV7-9
DNA: TGTGCCAGCAGCTCCAGACTAAACACCGGGGAGCTGTTTTTT
CDR3: CASSSRLNTGELFF

D: NA
J: TRBJ1-1
size: NA
V: TRBV5-1
DNA: TGCGCCAGCAGCTTGGTGGTTGGCCCTACTGAAGCTTTCTTT
CDR3: CASSLVVGPTEAFF

D: TRBD1
J: TRBJ1-1
size: many
V: TRBV19
DNA: TGTGCCAGTAGTATCCCGACAGGGGGCATCACTGAAGCTTTCTTT
CDR3: CASSIPTGGITEAFF

D: NA
J: TRBJ2-3
size: NA
V: TRBV10-3
DNA: TGTGCCATCAGAACCGGGTCTGCGCAGTATTTT
CDR3: CAIRTGSAQYF

D: TRBD1
J: TRBJ1-4
size: NA
V: TRBV6-2/TRBV6-3
DNA: TGTGCCAGCAGTCGCAGGGGGCTTTCTAATGAAAAACTGTTTTTT
CDR3: CASSRRGLSNEKLFF

D: NA
J: TRBJ1-1
size: NA
V: TRBV1
DNA: TGCACCAGCAGCCAAAGGACAGGGAGAACTGAAGCTTTCTTT
CDR3: CTSSQRTGRTEAFF

D: NA
J: TRBJ2-7
size: NA
V: TRBV30
DNA: TGTGCCTGGAGTCCCGGCTTAGCTCGAGAGCAGTACTTC
CDR3: CAWSPGLAREQYF

D: NA
J: TRBJ1-6
size: NA
V: TRBV5-1
DNA: TGCGCCAGCAGCCCCGGGGGGGAAAATTCACCCCTCCACTTT
CDR3: CASSPGGENSPLHF

D: NA
J: TRBJ2-2
size: few
V: TRBV28
DNA: TGTGCCAGCACCGGAGGTCGGGAGCTGGGCACCGGGGAGCTGTTTTTT
CDR3: CASTGGRELGTGELFF

D: TRBD1
J: TRBJ2-5
size: NA
V: TRBV7-7
DNA: TGTGCCAGCAGCTCGGGACAGGGGGTTTGGGAGACCCAGTACTTC
CDR3: CASSSGQGVWETQYF

D: NA
J: TRBJ1-6
size: once
V: TRBV9
DNA: TGTGCCAGCAGCGTAGAGGGGTCCCATTCACCCCTCCACTTT
CDR3: CASSVEGSHSPLHF

D: NA
J: TRBJ2-5
size: few
V: TRBV5-1
DNA: TGCGCCAGCAGCCTTCTCGGAGGTGTACAAGAGACCCAGTACTTC
CDR3: CASSLLGGVQETQYF

D: NA
J: TRBJ1-1
size: NA
V: TRBV5-1
DNA: TGCGCCAGCAGCTTGGCCCGCGGGGGCTCGGGGTTAATGACTGAAGCTTTCTTT
CDR3: CASSLARGGSGLMTEAFF

D: NA
J: TRBJ1-6
size: NA
V: TRBV4-3
DNA: TGCGCCAGCAGCCAAGAACTTGGGCAAGGAGGGAGAGGGGATTCACCCCTCCACTTT
CDR3: CASSQELGQGGRGDSPLHF

D: NA
J: TRBJ2-1
size: NA
V: TRBV5-1
DNA: TGCGCCAGCAGCTTGGGAGGTCTCAATGAGCAGTTCTTC
CDR3: CASSLGGLNEQFF

D: NA
J: TRBJ2-1
size: NA
V: TRBV10-3
DNA: TGTGCCATCAGTGATGGAGGGGAGCAGTTCTTC
CDR3: CAISDGGEQFF

D: NA
J: TRBJ1-1
size: NA
V: TRBV6-5
DNA: TGTGCCAGCAGTTACTCGAAACTGTTGAACACTGAAGCTTTCTTT
CDR3: CASSYSKLLNTEAFF

D: TRBD2
J: TRBJ2-1
size: NA
V: TRBV29-1
DNA: TGCAGCGCCAGAGGACTAGCGGGAGTCTCCTACAATGAGCAGTTCTTC
CDR3: CSARGLAGVSYNEQFF

D: NA
J: TRBJ2-3
size: NA
V: TRBV6-5
DNA: TGTGCCAGCAGTTTCCAACGGGGTAGCGCAGATACGCAGTATTTT
CDR3: CASSFQRGSADTQYF

D: NA
J: TRBJ1-1
size: few
V: TRBV12-5
DNA: TGTGCTAGTGGTTTGGTACAGGGCACTGAAGCTTTCTTT
CDR3: CASGLVQGTEAFF

D: TRBD2
J: TRBJ2-3
size: few
V: TRBV19
DNA: TGTGCCAGTAGTATTGTCCCGGGAGGGCAAGATACGCAGTATTTT
CDR3: CASSIVPGGQDTQYF

D: TRBD1
J: TRBJ2-1
size: few
V: TRBV29-1
DNA: TGCAGCGTTTTTAACAGGGGGCCCAATGAGCAGTTCTTC
CDR3: CSVFNRGPNEQFF

D: NA
J: TRBJ2-3
size: NA
V: TRBV5-1
DNA: TGCGCCAGCAGCTCTCGGACTTCAGATACGCAGTATTTT
CDR3: CASSSRTSDTQYF

D: TRBD2
J: TRBJ2-7
size: NA
V: TRBV6-6
DNA: TGTGCCAGCAGTTACTCAGGCGGGAGGGCCGTCAACGAGCAGTACTTC
CDR3: CASSYSGGRAVNEQYF

D: NA
J: TRBJ2-2
size: once
V: TRBV5-1
DNA: TGCGCCAGCAGCTCACAGTTTGGCGCCGGGGAGCTGTTTTTT
CDR3: CASSSQFGAGELFF

D: NA
J: TRBJ1-3
size: NA
V: TRBV9
DNA: TGTGCCAGCAGCGCCCTTATGAAATCCAGCTCTGGAAACACCATATATTTT
CDR3: CASSALMKSSSGNTIYF

D: TRBD1
J: TRBJ1-2
size: few
V: TRBV2
DNA: TGTGCCAGCAGTGATTTACAGGGGGGCTATGGCTACACCTTC
CDR3: CASSDLQGGYGYTF

D: NA
J: TRBJ1-5
size: NA
V: TRBV6-5
DNA: TGTGCCAGCAGGTTGCGGAACGTCGGCAATCAGCCCCAGCATTTT
CDR3: CASRLRNVGNQPQHF

D: NA
J: TRBJ2-1
size: once
V: TRBV11-3
DNA: TGTGCCAGCAGCCCCCCGGGACTCCACAATGAGCAGTTCTTC
CDR3: CASSPPGLHNEQFF

D: NA
J: TRBJ2-3
size: NA
V: TRBV7-9
DNA: TGTGCCAGCAGCTTACAGCGGCCCAGCACAGATACGCAGTATTTT
CDR3: CASSLQRPSTDTQYF

D: TRBD2
J: TRBJ2-1
size: few
V: TRBV27
DNA: TGTGCCAGCAGCCGTCTAGCGGGTACCAATGAGCAGTTCTTC
CDR3: CASSRLAGTNEQFF

D: TRBD1
J: TRBJ2-1
size: NA
V: TRBV9
DNA: TGTGCCAGCAGCACGATACAGGGGAGCAATGAGCAGTTCTTC
CDR3: CASSTIQGSNEQFF

D: NA
J: TRBJ2-4
size: NA
V: TRBV27
DNA: TGTGCCAGCAGTAAAGAGGGGACTCGAGCCAAAAACATTCAGTACTTC
CDR3: CASSKEGTRAKNIQYF

D: TRBD2
J: TRBJ2-1
size: NA
V: TRBV5-1
DNA: TGCGCCAGCAGCTTACTTGGACTAGCGGCCAACAATGAGCAGTTCTTC
CDR3: CASSLLGLAANNEQFF

D: NA
J: TRBJ1-6
size: NA
V: TRBV11-2
DNA: TGTGCCAGCAGCTTAGATGGGGGGGGCCGGAATTCACCCCTCCACTTT
CDR3: CASSLDGGGRNSPLHF

D: NA
J: TRBJ1-4
size: few
V: TRBV5-4
DNA: TGTGCCAGCAGCGCCGGTGGAGGTACTAATGAAAAACTGTTTTTT
CDR3: CASSAGGGTNEKLFF

D: TRBD2
J: TRBJ2-1
size: NA
V: TRBV18
DNA: TGTGCCACCTTAGCGGGAGTGGGGAATGAGCAGTTCTTC
CDR3: CATLAGVGNEQFF

D: TRBD2
J: TRBJ2-2
size: few
V: TRBV7-2
DNA: TGTGCCAGCAGCTCATCTAGCGGGAGTAACACCGGGGAGCTGTTTTTT
CDR3: CASSSSSGSNTGELFF

D: NA
J: TRBJ2-1
size: NA
V: TRBV5-4
DNA: TGTGCCAGCGGGAGGACGAGGGGGGGCAATGAGCAGTTCTTC
CDR3: CASGRTRGGNEQFF

D: TRBD2
J: TRBJ2-1
size: NA
V: TRBV29-1
DNA: TGCAGCGTTGAAGGGATTAGCGGGAGGGCCGGCGCCTACAATGAGCAGTTCTTC
CDR3: CSVEGISGRAGAYNEQFF

D: NA
J: TRBJ2-1
size: NA
V: TRBV6-5
DNA: TGTGCCAGCAGTAAGACAGTCTACAATGAGCAGTTCTTC
CDR3: CASSKTVYNEQFF

D: NA
J: TRBJ2-5
size: NA
V: TRBV18
DNA: TGTGCCAGCTCATCCTTCCTCGGGGGGCGAGAGACCCAGTACTTC
CDR3: CASSSFLGGRETQYF

D: NA
J: TRBJ1-5
size: NA
V: TRBV19
DNA: TGTGCCAGTAGTAGGGGCCTAACCTACTACAATCAGCCCCAGCATTTT
CDR3: CASSRGLTYYNQPQHF

D: TRBD2
J: TRBJ2-3
size: few
V: TRBV2
DNA: TGTGCCAGCAGTGTTCAAACTAGCGGCACAGATACGCAGTATTTT
CDR3: CASSVQTSGTDTQYF

D: TRBD1
J: TRBJ1-5
size: NA
V: TRBV5-6
DNA: TGTGCCAGCAGCTTCACGCTCCCGGGACAGGGAAGTCAGCCCCAGCATTTT
CDR3: CASSFTLPGQGSQPQHF

D: NA
J: TRBJ2-5
size: NA
V: TRBV11-2
DNA: TGTGCCAGCAGCTTAGAGCCGAGGGTCCAAGAGACCCAGTACTTC
CDR3: CASSLEPRVQETQYF

D: TRBD2
J: TRBJ2-5
size: NA
V: TRBV7-2
DNA: TGTGCCAGCGACTTAGGGGCTAGCGGGAGAGAGACCCAGTACTTC
CDR3: CASDLGASGRETQYF

D: NA
J: TRBJ2-5
size: NA
V: TRBV4-3
DNA: TGCGCCAGCAGCCAAGATACCAGACAGACTTTAGAGACCCAGTACTTC
CDR3: CASSQDTRQTLETQYF